Below, 7 T cell receptor beta chains from the same sample are listed, as sequenced in a study of PD-1 blockade in classical Hodgkin lymphoma. Sequencing used immunoSEQ multiplex PCR; TCRdb keeps in-frame clones, though not all of them. The sample carries some 20,000 clones, about four fifths recorded once. The time point denotes: cycle 4 day 1 (C4D1), after less than 7 weeks of nivolumab. Each patient relapsed following autologous stem cell transplantation, and prior brentuximab vedotin exposure differed. Magnetic negative selection, applied to thawed PBMCs, was used to isolate the CD8+ T cells. The sequenced sample was CD8+ T cells from blood, obtained before the fourth cycle of nivolumab. The receptors derive from a human donor with classical Hodgkin lymphoma.

This chain uses TRBV6-6 with TRBJ2-5; possibly TRBD1 for D (6 bases). V lost 3 bases and J lost 5, with 13 bases in between. This CDR3 comprises 14 residues. Germline V lookup: CDR1 MNHNY, CDR2 SVGAGI (reference sequence). The CDR3 reads CASSYVERGETQYF. The DNA for the CDR3 is TGTGCCAGCAGTTATGTTGAGAGGGGGGAGACCCAGTACTTC.

V usage is TRBV7-2 and J usage is TRBJ1-1, with a possible D match to TRBD1 (5 bases). The CDR3 totals 15 residues. The germline CDR1 and CDR2 sequences are SGHTA and FQGNSA. V was shortened by 1 base and J by 7 bases, with 16 bases between the two germline ends. CDR3 nucleotide sequence: TGTGCCAGCAGCTTAGGCTGGGGACGGGGCGTTGAAGCTTTCTTT. Protein product: CASSLGWGRGVEAFF. The whole variable domain, remainder taken from reference TRBV7-2 and TRBJ1-1, is GAGVSQSPSNKVTEKGKDVELRCDPISGHTALYWYRQSLGQGLEFLIYFQGNSAPDKSGLPSDRFSAERTGGSVSTLTIQRTQQEDSAVYLCASSLGWGRGVEAFFGQGTRLTVV.

The rearrangement links TRBV19 to TRBJ1-2; tentatively, D is TRBD1 (5 bases). Per germline, CDR1 LNHDA and CDR2 SQIVND (reference sequence). Trimming left V 6 bases short and J 4 bases short, with 15 bases between. The CDR3 is 14 residues long. CDR3 amino acids: CASSFTGAFYGYTF. The CDR3, as DNA: TGTGCCAGTAGCTTTACAGGAGCTTTCTATGGCTACACCTTC. Full variable domain (rest looked up from reference TRBV19 and TRBJ1-2): DGGITQSPKYLFRKEGQNVTLSCEQNLNHDAMYWYRQDPGQGLRLIYYSQIVNDFQKGDIAEGYSVSREKKESFPLTVTSAQKNPTAFYLCASSFTGAFYGYTFGSGTRLTVV.

This CDR3 reads CASSQDRGTYEQYF. CDR3 DNA sequence: TGCGCCAGCAGCCAAGACAGGGGGACCTACGAGCAGTACTTC. The chain couples TRBV4-3 to TRBJ2-7, with TRBD1 matching over 7 bases. The CDR3 runs to 14 residues. Germline assignment: CDR1 LGHNA and CDR2 YSLEER. The V gene end was trimmed by 0 bases and the J gene end by 2 bases; junction bases not matched to a gene: 1.

This clone was recorded only once. This chain joins TRBV15 and TRBJ1-2; 7 positions match TRBD1. The V segment lost 1 base and the J segment 3 bases; nucleotides outside the gene matches: 2. Germline loops: CDR1 LNHNV, CDR2 YYDKDF (reference sequence). The length of the CDR3 is 14 residues. The CDR3 loop reads CATSRVQGDYGYTF. The CDR3 coding sequence is TGTGCCACCAGCAGAGTTCAGGGGGACTATGGCTACACCTTC.

The chain has TRBV10-3 and TRBJ1-3; TRBD1 is a possible D gene (6 bases). The germline V gene encodes CDR1 ENHRY and CDR2 SYGVKD. This CDR3 spans 13 amino acids. Trimming stripped 6 bases from V and 4 bases from J, with 10 bases between. The CDR3 loop reads CAIRAGEGNTIYF. The CDR3 DNA sequence: TGTGCCATCAGGGCAGGGGAGGGAAACACCATATATTTT.

The J gene is TRBJ1-6, the V gene TRBV5-6; possible D gene TRBD1, 6 bases. This CDR3 is 16 amino acids long. V lost 0 bases and J 6 bases, leaving 13 bases between the germline ends. The V gene's germline CDR1 is SGHDT and CDR2 YYEEEE. The DNA of the CDR3 is TGTGCCAGCAGCTTGGCGGGGGCGCATTTTAATTCACCCCTCCACTTT. Residues: CASSLAGAHFNSPLHF.